What follows are 17 T cell receptor beta chains derived from one specimen sequenced in a study of blood T cell repertoires in COVID-19. Using immunoSEQ multiplex PCR, the repertoire was profiled, and TCRdb retains in-frame clones only, with some absent. The table has some 200,000 clones, under 85% seen once. The specimen was peripheral blood. These receptors all come from a woman aged 80 or older with COVID-19, enrolled during active disease.

The CDR3 bases are TGTGCCAGCAGCTTACCACCTATCCTCGGGGGGAACAATGAGCAGTTCTTC. Protein product: CASSLPPILGGNNEQFF. This rearrangement joins TRBV11-3 to TRBJ2-1; TRBD2 agrees at 7 bases. This CDR3 is 17 amino acids long. With 2 bases clipped from V and 5 bases from J, the junction kept 12 bases outside the gene matches. Germline V gene sequence: CDR1 SGHNT, CDR2 YENEEA.

V is TRBV28 and J is TRBJ2-7, with D maybe TRBD1 (8 bases). Germline CDR1 reads MDHEN; CDR2 reads SYDVKM. The CDR3 consists of 14 residues. Trimming removed 8 bases at V and 2 bases at J, with 16 bases between. The CDR3: CASAGGDRTYEQYF. CDR3 sequence (DNA): TGTGCCAGCGCTGGGGGGGACAGGACCTACGAGCAGTACTTC. Full variable domain (missing parts from reference TRBV28 and TRBJ2-7): DVKVTQSSRYLVKRTGEKVFLECVQDMDHENMFWYRQDPGLGLRLIYFSYDVKMKEKGDIPEGYSVSREKKERFSLILESASTNQTSMYLCASAGGDRTYEQYFGPGTRLTVT.

The chain recombines TRBV6-2 or TRBV6-3 with TRBJ1-1, with TRBD1 as a possible D gene (6 bases). The CDR3 runs 18 residues. CDR1 is MNHEY, CDR2 SVGEGT, per germline. V gave up 4 bases and J gave up 0 bases, with 21 bases separating them. The CDR3 DNA sequence: TGTGCCAGCAGTTCCCCGCTCCGGGGGGCCGCTTTGAACACTGAAGCTTTCTTT. Its translation: CASSSPLRGAALNTEAFF.

The gene calls are TRBV7-8 and TRBJ2-7; TRBD1 aligns across 8 bases. From germline, CDR1 is SGHVS and CDR2 FQNEAQ. CDR3 length equals 14 residues. Trimming at V came to 2 bases and at J to 2 bases, leaving 2 bases not matched to a gene. The CDR3 is CASSLYRGAYEQYF. In DNA, the CDR3 is TGTGCCAGCAGCTTATACAGGGGGGCCTACGAGCAGTACTTC. Based on the CDR3 plus reference TRBV7-8 and TRBJ2-7, the full variable domain is GAGVSQSPRYKVAKRGQDVALRCDPISGHVSLFWYQQALGQGPEFLTYFQNEAQLDKSGLPSDRFFAERPEGSVSTLKIQRTQQEDSAVYLCASSLYRGAYEQYFGPGTRLTVT.

V gene TRBV7-2 combines with J gene TRBJ1-5; a possible D gene is TRBD1 (5 bases). CDR3 length: 16 amino acids. V lost 1 base, J lost 7 bases, and 17 bases lay in between. CDR1 and CDR2 (germline): SGHTA, FQGNSA. The CDR3 DNA follows: TGTGCCAGCAGCTTAGGGGCCTCGGGGCGGGGGCAGCCCCAGCATTTT. It is translated as CASSLGASGRGQPQHF. Looking up the rest from reference TRBV7-2 and TRBJ1-5 gives the full variable domain: GAGVSQSPSNKVTEKGKDVELRCDPISGHTALYWYRQSLGQGLEFLIYFQGNSAPDKSGLPSDRFSAERTGGSVSTLTIQRTQQEDSAVYLCASSLGASGRGQPQHFGDGTRLSIL.

This chain joins TRBV12-3 or TRBV12-4 and TRBJ2-1; D not resolved. Trimming stripped 3 bases from V and 9 bases from J, with 9 bases between. The CDR3 consists of 12 residues. The CDR3 bases are TGTGCCAGCAGTTTTTCTCTAGTTGAGCAGTTCTTC. Translation gives CASSFSLVEQFF.

The chain joins TRBV5-1 to TRBJ2-3; no clear D. Deletions cut 4 bases from V and 1 base from J, with 13 bases between. The germline V gene has CDR1 SGHRS and CDR2 YFSETQ. There are 15 residues in the CDR3. CDR3 protein: CASSVDFPGTDTQYF. In DNA, the CDR3 is TGCGCCAGCAGCGTCGACTTCCCGGGCACAGATACGCAGTATTTT. The full variable domain, completed using reference TRBV5-1 and TRBJ2-3, is KAGVTQTPRYLIKTRGQQVTLSCSPISGHRSVSWYQQTPGQGLQFLFEYFSETQRNKGNFPGRFSGRQFSNSRSEMNVSTLELGDSALYLCASSVDFPGTDTQYFGPGTRLTVL.

V and J are TRBV19 and TRBJ1-3; unclear D gene. The CDR3 spans 15 residues. Germline CDR1 and CDR2: LNHDA and SQIVND (reference sequence). With 7 bases removed from V and 2 bases from J, the gap between germline ends came to 15 bases. The CDR3 DNA sequence: TGTGCCAGTACTCTTTCGCTGCGAACTGGAAACACCATATATTTT. Protein sequence: CASTLSLRTGNTIYF.

This chain uses TRBV12-3 or TRBV12-4 with TRBJ2-1, with D perhaps TRBD1 (6 bases). Trimming removed 3 bases from V and 10 bases from J, with 7 bases in between. The CDR3 is 11 amino acids. The DNA for the CDR3 is TGTGCCAGCAGTTTTGGGACAGAGCAGTTCTTC. It specifies CASSFGTEQFF.

The chain combines TRBV9 with TRBJ1-2; 8 bases are a match to TRBD1. Trimming took 0 bases from V and 2 from J; bases not matched to a gene: 3. There are 15 residues in the CDR3. The V gene's germline CDR1 is SGDLS and CDR2 YYNGEE. The CDR3 coding sequence is TGTGCCAGCAGCGTAGAGGGACAGGCGAACTATGGCTACACCTTC. Translation: CASSVEGQANYGYTF. The full variable domain, rest sourced from reference TRBV9 and TRBJ1-2, is DSGVTQTPKHLITATGQRVTLRCSPRSGDLSVYWYQQSLDQGLQFLIQYYNGEERAKGNILERFSAQQFPDLHSELNLSSLELGDSALYFCASSVEGQANYGYTFGSGTRLTVV.

The rearrangement uses TRBV10-3 and TRBJ2-7, with TRBD2 matching 8 bases. Germline lookup yields CDR1 ENHRY and CDR2 SYGVKD. The CDR3 length is 14 residues. V was pared by 4 bases and J by 6 bases, with 8 bases of the junction left unmatched. CDR3 residues: CAISVSSGSSEQYF. CDR3 sequence (DNA): TGTGCCATCAGTGTGTCCAGCGGGAGTTCCGAGCAGTACTTC.

The rearrangement joins TRBV3-1 (or the pseudogene TRBV3-2) to TRBJ2-7; 14 bases map to TRBD2. The germline gives CDR1 LGHDT, CDR2 YNNKEL (reference sequence). V was clipped by 4 bases and J by 7 bases; unmatched bases: 6. The CDR3 extends over 15 amino acids. In nucleotides, the CDR3 is TGTGCCAGCAGCCCGGGACTAGCGGGAGTGCGGGAGCAGTACTTC. Its protein is CASSPGLAGVREQYF.

The chain couples TRBV5-5 to TRBJ2-1; 11 bases align to TRBD2. Germline values: CDR1 SGHKS, CDR2 YYEKEE (reference sequence). V was clipped by 4 bases and J by 4 bases; unmatched bases: 4. The CDR3 length is 15 residues. CDR3 sequence: CASSATSGVYNEQFF. In DNA, the CDR3 is TGTGCCAGCAGCGCGACTAGCGGGGTGTACAATGAGCAGTTCTTC. Full variable domain (outside the CDR3, taken from reference TRBV5-5 and TRBJ2-1): DAGVTQSPTHLIKTRGQQVTLRCSPISGHKSVSWYQQVLGQGPQFIFQYYEKEERGRGNFPDRFSARQFPNYSSELNVNALLLGDSALYLCASSATSGVYNEQFFGPGTRLTVL.

The chain has TRBV6-5 and TRBJ2-7; a possible D gene is TRBD2 (7 bases). The ends were cut back, 4 bases at V and 3 bases at J, with 13 bases in the middle. This CDR3 is 14 amino acids long. Per the germline V gene, CDR1 is MNHEY and CDR2 is SVGAGI. The CDR3 is CASSSQGGGYEQYF. As DNA, the CDR3 is TGTGCCAGCAGTTCCCAGGGAGGGGGCTACGAGCAGTACTTC.

The chain uses TRBV27 and TRBJ1-2, with TRBD1 as a possible D gene (5 bases). The germline gives CDR1 MNHEY, CDR2 SMNVEV (reference sequence). V was trimmed by 3 bases and J by 8 bases, leaving 7 bases between them. CDR3 length: 11 amino acids. In nucleotides, the CDR3 is TGTGCCAGCAGTTTTAGGGGCGGCTACACCTTC. This encodes CASSFRGGYTF.

V gene TRBV3-1 (or the pseudogene TRBV3-2) combines with J gene TRBJ1-4; TRBD1 might be the D (5 bases). The germline V gene encodes CDR1 LGHDT and CDR2 YNNKEL (reference sequence). CDR3 size: 14 residues. Trimming shortened V by 0 bases and J by 11 bases, and 13 bases separated the two germline ends. The CDR3 nucleotides are TGTGCCAGCAGCCAAGAACCCAGGGTAGGGAAACTGTTTTTT. This encodes CASSQEPRVGKLFF.

The chain employs TRBV6-5 and TRBJ1-4; 7 nucleotides match TRBD1. Germline V gene sequence: CDR1 MNHEY, CDR2 SVGAGI. V gave up 7 bases and J gave up 4 bases; unmatched junction bases: 3. The CDR3 length is 13 residues. DNA of the CDR3: TGTGCCAGCACCGGACAGGATAATGAAAAACTGTTTTTT. This gives the protein CASTGQDNEKLFF.